This TCR beta chain emerged from a study of blood T cell repertoires in COVID-19. Germline-derived CDR1 and CDR2 are SQVTM and ANQGSEA. With 0 bases removed from V and 9 bases from J, the gap between germline ends came to 15 bases. This CDR3 is 14 amino acids long. Libraries were prepared by immunoSEQ multiplex PCR; TCRdb keeps only in-frame clonotypes and omits some of them. Of 200,000 to 300,000 clones detected, 88% appear once; the ten largest clones hold around 0.98%. Source material: peripheral blood. V gene TRBV29-1 combines with J gene TRBJ2-1; D is perhaps TRBD1 (5 bases). The origin of this receptor is a middle-aged woman who had recovered from COVID-19. The CDR3 region has the DNA TGCAGCGTTGAAGATGGGGCTCGCCCCCGTGAGCAGTTCTTC. It is translated as CSVEDGARPREQFF.